The rows below give T cell receptor beta chains drawn from one sample of a study of T cells in Graves' hyperthyroidism and ophthalmopathy. From the multiplex PCR reads, TCRdb called clonotypes with MiXCR, one entry per CDR3 protein. The table records about 270,000 distinct CDR3 sequences, approximately 23% of them present only once. Sequences were obtained from blood. These receptors were taken from a young man with Graves' ophthalmopathy. The CDR3 runs from the conserved cysteine through the conserved F or W. A D gene is named only where the DNA matches it firmly. Size is omitted from some rows. Given values are once, few, many or a class for expanded clones.

cdr3_length	v_call	d_call	clone_size	j_call	cdr3_nt	cdr3_aa
16	TRBV20-1	TRBD2	NA	TRBJ2-7	TGCAGTGCTACCCTGACTAGCGGGGTAGGTCTATACGAGCAGTACTTC	CSATLTSGVGLYEQYF
15	TRBV6-1	NA	few	TRBJ1-5	TGTGCCAGCAGGAAGACAGCGTATAGCAATCAGCCCCAGCATTTT	CASRKTAYSNQPQHF
16	TRBV5-1	TRBD2	few	TRBJ2-2	TGCGCCAGCAGCCAAATGACTAGCGGGAGCGCCGGGGAGCTGTTTTTT	CASSQMTSGSAGELFF
15	TRBV28	NA	many	TRBJ2-2	TGTGCCAGCAGTTTGGACTCTCGGGGCACCGGGGAGCTGTTTTTT	CASSLDSRGTGELFF
16	TRBV9	NA	NA	TRBJ2-2	TGTGCCAGCAGCGGTACCGGGACTGTTAAAACCGGGGAGCTGTTTTTT	CASSGTGTVKTGELFF
11	TRBV2	NA	many	TRBJ2-5	TGTGCCAGCAGAATCATAGAGACCCAGTACTTC	CASRIIETQYF
13	TRBV19	NA	NA	TRBJ2-6	TGTGCCAGTAGTTCGCCTGGGGCCAACGTCCTGACTTTC	CASSSPGANVLTF
15	TRBV9	NA	NA	TRBJ1-1	TGTGCCAGCAGCGTAGTAGGACAGAGCAACACTGAAGCTTTCTTT	CASSVVGQSNTEAFF
16	TRBV24-1	TRBD1	many	TRBJ1-5	TGTGCCACCAGTGATCAAACGACAGGGCCTGGACAGCCCCAGCATTTT	CATSDQTTGPGQPQHF
15	TRBV5-6	TRBD1	NA	TRBJ1-2	TGTGCCAGCAGCTACAAGGACAGGGTGGGGTATGGCTACACCTTC	CASSYKDRVGYGYTF
16	TRBV7-9	TRBD2	NA	TRBJ2-3	TGTGCCAGCAGCTTGCGGCTAGCGGGCGAGCTAGATACGCAGTATTTT	CASSLRLAGELDTQYF
13	TRBV5-1	NA	NA	TRBJ2-5	TGCGCCAGCAGCTTTTTGCAGCAAGAGACCCAGTACTTC	CASSFLQQETQYF
15	TRBV15	NA	many	TRBJ2-2	TGTGCCACCTCGCGGGTGGGGCTGAACACCGGGGAGCTGTTTTTT	CATSRVGLNTGELFF
16	TRBV27	TRBD2	NA	TRBJ2-7	TGTGCCAGCAGTTTATCTCGGACTAGCGGGAGAGGCGAGCAGTACTTC	CASSLSRTSGRGEQYF
12	TRBV29-1	TRBD1	NA	TRBJ2-7	TGCAGCGTGCCGGGACAGGTGAACGAGCAGTACTTC	CSVPGQVNEQYF
14	TRBV20-1	NA	NA	TRBJ2-7	TGCAGTGCAAGGGGACTTCGGAGCTCCTACGAGCAGTACTTC	CSARGLRSSYEQYF
13	TRBV30	NA	NA	TRBJ1-6	TGTGCCTGGAGTGTACTTGGGGGCCTCACCCTCCACTTT	CAWSVLGGLTLHF
12	TRBV10-3	TRBD1	NA	TRBJ2-1	TGTGCCAGCCAGACAGGGGGCAATGAGCAGTTCTTC	CASQTGGNEQFF
13	TRBV6-1	NA	few	TRBJ1-1	TGTGCCAGCAGTTATCTGGGACACACTGAAGCTTTCTTT	CASSYLGHTEAFF
13	TRBV28	TRBD1	NA	TRBJ1-2	TGTGCCAGCAGGCGGACAGGGAGTCTCAGCTACACCTTC	CASRRTGSLSYTF
17	TRBV4-1	NA	few	TRBJ2-5	TGCGCCAGCAGCCGCGCATTTCTCGGACAGAGGACAGAGACCCAGTACTTC	CASSRAFLGQRTETQYF
13	TRBV7-9	TRBD2	NA	TRBJ2-1	TGTGCCAGCCCAGGACTAGCACCGAGTGAGCAGTTCTTC	CASPGLAPSEQFF
14	TRBV6-1	NA	NA	TRBJ2-5	TGTGCCAGTAAGACAGCTTTGAGCCAAGAGACCCAGTACTTC	CASKTALSQETQYF
15	TRBV14	TRBD1	NA	TRBJ1-1	TGTGCCAGCAGCCCTCAGGGGGGATTTAACACTGAAGCTTTCTTT	CASSPQGGFNTEAFF
18	TRBV30	TRBD2	many	TRBJ2-1	TGTGCCTGGAAACGACTAGCGGGAGGGTCGAGGGCCTACAATGAGCAGTTCTTC	CAWKRLAGGSRAYNEQFF
16	TRBV28	TRBD2	NA	TRBJ2-7	TGTGCCAGCAGCTCTCCAAAACGGGGGGGAGCCTACGAGCAGTACTTC	CASSSPKRGGAYEQYF
16	TRBV11-2	NA	many	TRBJ2-1	TGTGCCAGCAGATCTAGTGGGGACTGGACCCTTGGCGAGCAGTTCTTC	CASRSSGDWTLGEQFF
18	TRBV7-9	NA	many	TRBJ2-7	TGTGCCAGCAGCCCGTCTGCCTGGGACGGCAACTTAGACTACGAGCAGTACTTC	CASSPSAWDGNLDYEQYF
15	TRBV7-2	TRBD2	few	TRBJ2-2	TGTGCCAGCAGCCTTAGCGGGAGGGCCGGCGGGGAGCTGTTTTTT	CASSLSGRAGGELFF
16	TRBV11-2	NA	many	TRBJ2-7	TGTGCCAGCAGCTCTGCGAGGGGCAGGCGACCCTACGAGCAGTACTTC	CASSSARGRRPYEQYF
15	TRBV12-3/TRBV12-4	NA	NA	TRBJ2-3	TGTGCCAGCAGTTTGGCCAGCGGGAGCACAGATACGCAGTATTTT	CASSLASGSTDTQYF
14	TRBV5-1	NA	few	TRBJ1-3	TGCGCCAGCAGCTTGAGTTATACTGGAAACACCATATATTTT	CASSLSYTGNTIYF
17	TRBV5-1	NA	many	TRBJ2-5	TGCGCCAGCAGCTTGGTGGCTCAGGACACCGCTGGTGAGACCCAGTACTTC	CASSLVAQDTAGETQYF
12	TRBV27	NA	NA	TRBJ1-2	TGTGCCAGCAGTTTCATTACCTATGGCTACACCTTC	CASSFITYGYTF
19	TRBV3-1	TRBD1	many	TRBJ2-3	TGTGCCAGCAGCCAAGAGCCCACCGGGACAGGGGGCTGGACAGATACGCAGTATTTT	CASSQEPTGTGGWTDTQYF
18	TRBV6-1	NA	NA	TRBJ1-2	TGTGCCAGCAGTCCCCGGAGATACAGGGAAAATTTCAACTATGGCTACACCTTC	CASSPRRYRENFNYGYTF
13	TRBV12-3/TRBV12-4	TRBD1	many	TRBJ1-1	TGTGCCAGCAGTTCCCAGGGGGCTCGCGGAGCTTTCTTT	CASSSQGARGAFF
13	TRBV18	NA	many	TRBJ1-1	TGTGCCAGCTCACCAAGGGAGGGCACTGAAGCTTTCTTT	CASSPREGTEAFF
18	TRBV10-3	TRBD1	NA	TRBJ1-1	TGTGCCATCAGTGAGTCGAGGACAGGGGAGCCCTCCAGCGCTGAAGCTTTCTTT	CAISESRTGEPSSAEAFF
15	TRBV14	NA	NA	TRBJ2-7	TGTGCCAGCAGCCAAGAGTCCGGCCGAGGTTACGAGCAGTACTTC	CASSQESGRGYEQYF